Below, 11 T cell receptor beta chains from the same sample are listed, as sequenced in a study of T cell responses to AZD1222 COVID-19 vaccine. Repertoires were generated with immunoSEQ multiplex PCR, while TCRdb's copy carries only in-frame clones and drops some. The sample lists roughly 80,000 clones, approximately 85% seen once, with about 4.8% in the top ten. This specimen consisted of peripheral blood, obtained on day 0 of MenACWY control vaccination. These receptor sequences come from an adult in good health.

The CDR3 protein is CASLGITRGAGWNTEAFF. The DNA of the CDR3 is TGTGCCAGTCTTGGAATAACTCGGGGGGCGGGGTGGAACACTGAAGCTTTCTTT. The chain uses TRBV19 and TRBJ1-1, with TRBD1 as a possible D gene (6 bases). CDR3 size: 18 residues. Trimming cost V 8 bases and J 1 base, with 26 bases left between them. The germline gives CDR1 LNHDA, CDR2 SQIVND (reference sequence).

The genes are TRBV15 and TRBJ1-2, with TRBD1 matching over 8 bases. V shed 0 bases and J 6 bases; nucleotides not matched to a gene: 6. CDR3 length: 15 residues. Germline assignment: CDR1 LNHNV and CDR2 YYDKDF (reference sequence). The CDR3 sequence is CATSREIQGGDGYTF. The CDR3 DNA reads as TGTGCCACCAGCAGAGAAATACAGGGGGGAGATGGCTACACCTTC.

The J gene is TRBJ2-5, the V gene TRBV15, with TRBD1 identical over 10 bases. Per germline, CDR1 LNHNV and CDR2 YYDKDF (reference sequence). This CDR3 contains 16 residues. The ends lost 4 bases at V and 4 bases at J; junction bases unmatched: 9. The CDR3 loop is CATSKTDRGLGETQYF. Here the CDR3 DNA reads TGTGCCACCAGCAAAACCGACAGGGGGCTAGGAGAGACCCAGTACTTC.

The chain links TRBV6-5 to TRBJ1-2; no clear D. The CDR3 has 13 residues. V dropped 7 bases and J dropped 4 bases, with 13 bases sitting between them. The germline V gene encodes CDR1 MNHEY and CDR2 SVGAGI. The CDR3 DNA follows: TGTGCCAGCACCTTAGGGAGGATCTATGGCTACACCTTC. Translation: CASTLGRIYGYTF.

The gene calls are TRBV5-1 and TRBJ2-2, with 11 bases lining up with TRBD2. Unmatched junction bases numbered 22, after V lost 6 bases and J lost 0 bases. CDR3 length equals 22 residues. Germline V gives CDR1 SGHRS, CDR2 YFSETQ. The CDR3 sequence: CASTRGQGLSTSGVTNTGELFF. The CDR3 nucleotides read TGCGCCAGCACCCGAGGACAGGGTTTATCGACTAGCGGGGTAACGAACACCGGGGAGCTGTTTTTT.

The chain uses TRBV7-2 and TRBJ1-5; D call uncertain. The CDR3 is 16 amino acids. V lost 3 bases to trimming and J lost 0 bases, with 12 bases between them. Germline CDR1 reads SGHTA; CDR2 reads FQGNSA. Here the CDR3 DNA reads TGTGCCAGCAGCTTGGCAGAACTTTATAGCAATCAGCCCCAGCATTTT. Translating it yields CASSLAELYSNQPQHF.

The CDR3 DNA sequence: TGCGCCAGCAGCGCCGACGGGTCCTACGAGCAGTACTTC. This sequence encodes CASSADGSYEQYF. This chain links TRBV5-1 with TRBJ2-7, with no clear D. Trimming pared 4 bases from V and 1 base from J, leaving 9 bases between. CDR3 length: 13 amino acids. CDR1 and CDR2 from the germline V gene are SGHRS and YFSETQ.

This rearrangement joins TRBV4-3 to TRBJ1-2; 7 bases agree with TRBD1. The CDR3 extends over 14 amino acids. Germline CDR1 LGHNA, CDR2 YSLEER. With 0 bases clipped from V and 4 bases from J, the junction kept 2 bases outside the gene matches. The CDR3 spells CASSQDDRVYGYTF. The CDR3 region has the DNA TGCGCCAGCAGCCAAGATGACAGGGTCTATGGCTACACCTTC.

CDR3 sequence: CASMSGGAGADTQYF. The CDR3 nucleotides read TGTGCCAGTATGAGCGGGGGGGCCGGAGCAGATACGCAGTATTTT. The rearrangement joins TRBV19 to TRBJ2-3; 10 positions agree with TRBD2. The CDR3 sequence is 15 residues long. Germline trimming cut 7 bases from V and 4 bases from J; bases unmatched to any gene: 8. CDR1 and CDR2 from the germline V gene are LNHDA and SQIVND (reference sequence).

The table lists this clone with a count of one. V and J are TRBV27 and TRBJ1-2, with D possibly TRBD1 on 5 matching bases. The CDR3 covers 13 residues. The V and J ends lost 2 bases and 7 bases respectively, with 11 bases between them. Germline V gene sequence: CDR1 MNHEY, CDR2 SMNVEV (reference sequence). CDR3 nucleotides: TGTGCCAGCAGTTTAGGGCAGGGTTTTGGCTACACCTTC. Protein product: CASSLGQGFGYTF.

The J gene is TRBJ1-5, the V gene TRBV7-2, with no clear D. The CDR3 is 13 amino acids. Trimming took 3 bases from V and 5 from J, leaving 8 bases between them. The germline V gene has CDR1 SGHTA and CDR2 FQGNSA. The CDR3 nucleotides read TGTGCCAGCAGCTTCGAGAGGGATCAGCCCCAGCATTTT. Translation: CASSFERDQPQHF.